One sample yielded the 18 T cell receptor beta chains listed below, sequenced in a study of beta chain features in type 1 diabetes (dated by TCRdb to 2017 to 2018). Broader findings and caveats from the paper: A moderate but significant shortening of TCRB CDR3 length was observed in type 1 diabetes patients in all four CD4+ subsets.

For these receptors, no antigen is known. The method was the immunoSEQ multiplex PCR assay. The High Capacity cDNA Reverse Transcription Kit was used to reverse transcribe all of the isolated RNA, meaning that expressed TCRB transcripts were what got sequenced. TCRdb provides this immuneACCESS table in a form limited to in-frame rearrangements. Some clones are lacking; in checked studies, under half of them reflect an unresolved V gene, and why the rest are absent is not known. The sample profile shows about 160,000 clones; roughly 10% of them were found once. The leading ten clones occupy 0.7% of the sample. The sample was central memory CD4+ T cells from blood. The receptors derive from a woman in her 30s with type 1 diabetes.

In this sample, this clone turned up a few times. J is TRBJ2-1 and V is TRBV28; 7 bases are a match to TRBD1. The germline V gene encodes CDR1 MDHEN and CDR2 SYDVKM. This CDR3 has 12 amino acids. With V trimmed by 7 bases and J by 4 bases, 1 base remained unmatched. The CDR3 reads CASTDRYNEQFF. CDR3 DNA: TGTGCCAGCACGGACAGGTACAATGAGCAGTTCTTC.

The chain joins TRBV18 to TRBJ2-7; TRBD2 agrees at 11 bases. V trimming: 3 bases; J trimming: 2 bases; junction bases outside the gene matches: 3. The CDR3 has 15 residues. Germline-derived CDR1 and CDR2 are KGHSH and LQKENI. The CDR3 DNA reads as TGTGCCAGCTCACCCGGGACTAGCGGAGCCTACGAGCAGTACTTC. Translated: CASSPGTSGAYEQYF.

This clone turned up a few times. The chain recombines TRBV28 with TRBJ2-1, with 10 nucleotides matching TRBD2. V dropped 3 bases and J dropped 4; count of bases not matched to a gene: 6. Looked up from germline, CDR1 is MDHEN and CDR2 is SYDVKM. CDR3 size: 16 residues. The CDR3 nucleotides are TGTGCCAGCAGTTTTTCAGGACTAGCGGCTTACAATGAGCAGTTCTTC. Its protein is CASSFSGLAAYNEQFF.

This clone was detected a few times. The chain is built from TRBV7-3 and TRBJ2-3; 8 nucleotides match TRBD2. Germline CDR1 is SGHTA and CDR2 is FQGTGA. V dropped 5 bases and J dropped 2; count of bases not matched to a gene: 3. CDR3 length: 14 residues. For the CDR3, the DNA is TGTGCCAGCAGCCATAGCGGGACCACAGATACGCAGTATTTT. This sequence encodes CASSHSGTTDTQYF.

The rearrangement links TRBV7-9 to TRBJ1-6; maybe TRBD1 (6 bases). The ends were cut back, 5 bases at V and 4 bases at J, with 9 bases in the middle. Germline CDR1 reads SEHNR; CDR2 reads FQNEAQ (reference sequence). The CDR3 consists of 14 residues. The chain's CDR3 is CASSIGQYNSPLHF. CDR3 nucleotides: TGTGCCAGCAGCATTGGACAGTATAATTCACCCCTCCACTTT.

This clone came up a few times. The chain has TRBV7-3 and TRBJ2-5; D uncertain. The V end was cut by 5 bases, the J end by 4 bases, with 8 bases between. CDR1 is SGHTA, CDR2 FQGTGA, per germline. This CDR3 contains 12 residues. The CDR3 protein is CASSDLGETQYF. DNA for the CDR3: TGTGCCAGCAGCGACTTGGGAGAGACCCAGTACTTC.

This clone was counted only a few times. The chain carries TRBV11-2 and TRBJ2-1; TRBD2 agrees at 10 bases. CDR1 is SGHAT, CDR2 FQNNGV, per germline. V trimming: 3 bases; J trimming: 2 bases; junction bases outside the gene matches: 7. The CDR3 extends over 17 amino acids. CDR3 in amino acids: CASSLRGTSETYNEQFF. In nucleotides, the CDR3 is TGTGCCAGCAGCTTGAGGGGGACTAGCGAGACCTACAATGAGCAGTTCTTC.

CDR3 sequence: CASSPRDTQYF. DNA of the CDR3: TGTGCCAGCAGCCCGAGAGATACGCAGTATTTT. V and J are TRBV6-6 and TRBJ2-3; D gene unclear. V dropped 6 bases and J dropped 5 bases, with 6 bases sitting between them. The CDR3 has 11 residues. Germline-derived CDR1 and CDR2 are MNHNY and SVGAGI (reference sequence).

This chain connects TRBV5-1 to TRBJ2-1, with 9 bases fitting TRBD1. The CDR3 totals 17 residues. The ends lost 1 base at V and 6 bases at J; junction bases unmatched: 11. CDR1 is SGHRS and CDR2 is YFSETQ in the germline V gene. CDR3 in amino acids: CASSLTPGTGLSNEQFF. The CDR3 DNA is TGCGCCAGCAGCTTGACGCCAGGGACAGGGTTATCCAATGAGCAGTTCTTC.

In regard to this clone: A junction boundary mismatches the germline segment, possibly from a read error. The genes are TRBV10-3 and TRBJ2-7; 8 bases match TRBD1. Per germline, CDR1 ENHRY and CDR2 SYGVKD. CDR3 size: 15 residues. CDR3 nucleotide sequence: TGTGCCAACAGTGTGGAGACAGGGGCCTTCTACGAGCAGTACTTC. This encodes CANSVETGAFYEQYF.

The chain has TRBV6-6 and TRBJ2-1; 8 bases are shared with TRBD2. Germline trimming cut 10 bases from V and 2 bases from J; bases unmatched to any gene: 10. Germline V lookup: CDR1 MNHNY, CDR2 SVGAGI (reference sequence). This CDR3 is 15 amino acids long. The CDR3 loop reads CAIDGGGNTYNEQFF. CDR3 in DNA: TGTGCCATCGACGGGGGGGGGAACACCTACAATGAGCAGTTCTTC.

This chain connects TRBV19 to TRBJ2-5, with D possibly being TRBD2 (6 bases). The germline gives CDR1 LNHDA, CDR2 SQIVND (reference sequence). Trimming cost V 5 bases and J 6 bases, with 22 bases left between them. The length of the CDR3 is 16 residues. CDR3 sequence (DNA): TGTGCCAGTAGTCCCGACGTGGGCGGAGGGGAGAAGACCCAGTACTTC. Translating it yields CASSPDVGGGEKTQYF. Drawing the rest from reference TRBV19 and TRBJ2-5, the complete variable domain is DGGITQSPKYLFRKEGQNVTLSCEQNLNHDAMYWYRQDPGQGLRLIYYSQIVNDFQKGDIAEGYSVSREKKESFPLTVTSAQKNPTAFYLCASSPDVGGGEKTQYFGPGTRLLVL.

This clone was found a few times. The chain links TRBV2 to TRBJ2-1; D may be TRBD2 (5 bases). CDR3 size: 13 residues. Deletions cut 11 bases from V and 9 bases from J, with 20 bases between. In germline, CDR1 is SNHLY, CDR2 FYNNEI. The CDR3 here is CAVHRETTTEQFF. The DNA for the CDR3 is TGTGCCGTACACCGGGAAACCACGACTGAGCAGTTCTTC.

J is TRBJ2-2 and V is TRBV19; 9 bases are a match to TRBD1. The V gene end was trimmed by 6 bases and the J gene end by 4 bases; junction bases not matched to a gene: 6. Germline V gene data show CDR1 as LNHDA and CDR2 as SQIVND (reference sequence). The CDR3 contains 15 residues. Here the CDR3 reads CASRAGTGTTGELFF. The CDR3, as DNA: TGTGCCAGTAGAGCCGGGACAGGGACCACCGGGGAGCTGTTTTTT.

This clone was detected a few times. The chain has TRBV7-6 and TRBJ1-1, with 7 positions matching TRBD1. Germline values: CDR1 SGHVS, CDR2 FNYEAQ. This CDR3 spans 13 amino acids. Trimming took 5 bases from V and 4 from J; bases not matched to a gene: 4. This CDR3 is CASSDWTGTEAFF. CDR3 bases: TGTGCCAGCAGCGACTGGACAGGCACTGAAGCTTTCTTT.

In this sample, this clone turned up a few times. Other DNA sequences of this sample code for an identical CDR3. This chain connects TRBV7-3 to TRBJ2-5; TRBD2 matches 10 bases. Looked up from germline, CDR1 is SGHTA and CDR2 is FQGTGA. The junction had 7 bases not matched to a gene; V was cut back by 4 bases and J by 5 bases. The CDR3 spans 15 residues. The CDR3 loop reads CASSSNGAGGETQYF. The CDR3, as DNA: TGTGCCAGCAGCTCCAACGGAGCGGGAGGGGAGACCCAGTACTTC.

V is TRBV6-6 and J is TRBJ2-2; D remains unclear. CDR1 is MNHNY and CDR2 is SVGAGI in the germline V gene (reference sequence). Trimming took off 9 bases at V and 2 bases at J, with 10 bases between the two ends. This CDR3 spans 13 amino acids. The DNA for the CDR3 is TGTGCCAGTTTTCTAGTAAACACCGGGGAGCTGTTTTTT. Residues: CASFLVNTGELFF.

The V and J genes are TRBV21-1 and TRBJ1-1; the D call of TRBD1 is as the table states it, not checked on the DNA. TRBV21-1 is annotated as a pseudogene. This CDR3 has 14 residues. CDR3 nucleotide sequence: TGTGCCAGCAGGGGGACAGGGCCGTACACTGAAGCTTTCTTT. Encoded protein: CASRGTGPYTEAFF.